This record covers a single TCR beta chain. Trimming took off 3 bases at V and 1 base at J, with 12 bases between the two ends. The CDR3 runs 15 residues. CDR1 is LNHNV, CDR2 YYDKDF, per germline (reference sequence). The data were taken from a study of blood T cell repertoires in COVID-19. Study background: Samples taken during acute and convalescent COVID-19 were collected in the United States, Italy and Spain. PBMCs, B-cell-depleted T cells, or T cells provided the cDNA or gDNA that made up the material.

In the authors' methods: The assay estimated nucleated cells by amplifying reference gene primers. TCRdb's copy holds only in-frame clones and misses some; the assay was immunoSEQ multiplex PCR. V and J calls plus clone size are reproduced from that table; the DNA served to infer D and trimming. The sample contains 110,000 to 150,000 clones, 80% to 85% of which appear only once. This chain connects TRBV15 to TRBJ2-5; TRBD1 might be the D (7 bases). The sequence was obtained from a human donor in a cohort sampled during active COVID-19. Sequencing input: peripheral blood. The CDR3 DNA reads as TGTGCCACCAGCAGGGGGGGACAGACCCAAGAGACCCAGTACTTC. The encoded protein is CATSRGGQTQETQYF.